This TCR beta chain derives from a study of blood T cell repertoires in COVID-19. Across the study: Donors of Cohort 3 who recovered were those that had two negative PCRs, clearance, or symptom resolution. Sources were T cells, B-cell-depleted T cells, or PBMCs; the material itself was cDNA or gDNA. Spain, Italy and the United States supplied samples that represented acute and convalescent COVID-19.

Participant reports of clinical history set cohort assignment. Sequenced by immunoSEQ multiplex PCR; TCRdb stores in-frame clones only, minus some. This sample has roughly 210,000 clones, with about nine tenths found just once. The CDR3 extends over 14 amino acids. CDR1 is WNHNN and CDR2 is SYGVQD in the germline V gene (reference sequence). With 3 bases removed from V and 2 bases from J, the gap between germline ends came to 9 bases. Source material: PBMCs or T cells enriched from blood (not recorded which). The chain has TRBV10-1 and TRBJ2-3, with D unclear. The sequence derives from a man aged 30 to 45 in a cohort exposed to, infected with or recovered from COVID-19 (not recorded which). The CDR3 is CASSDRGITDTQYF. The CDR3, as DNA: TGCGCCAGCAGTGATCGCGGAATCACAGATACGCAGTATTTT.